This T cell receptor (beta chain) was obtained from a study of blood T cell repertoires in COVID-19 (dated by TCRdb to about 2020). For context, the study as a whole: Collaborator samples came from the United States, Italy and Spain and covered acute and convalescent phases of COVID-19. Nearly every sample came with metadata listing a de-identified subject ID, COVID-19 status, age in years and sex. Where available, HLA class I and class II types were obtained from metadata supplied by the sample provider rather than from assay-based typing. Samples were obtained from the ongoing ImmuneRACE study (first 160 participants) and from approximately 1,200 subjects provided by 6 global collaborators. A freely available public database, intended as a resource for researchers studying the immune response to SARS-CoV-2, is where the repertoires were released. The prospective study material was composed of cDNA or gDNA derived from T cells, B-cell-depleted T cells, or PBMCs. The dataset comprised deeply sampled blood TCRbeta repertoires from subjects exposed to, actively infected with, or recovered from COVID-19.

The immunoSEQ Assay, a bias-controlled multiplex PCR, was used to amplify TCRbeta CDR3 regions from genomic DNA. Regarding the original processing steps: The number of nucleated cells in each sample was estimated by amplification of reference gene primers within the assay. To quantify the absolute abundance of each unique TCRbeta CDR3 rearrangement, sequence reads were collapsed and filtered. For each sample, productive Simpson clonality was calculated by taking the square root of Simpson's diversity index across productive rearrangements. TCRdb limited this immuneACCESS table to in-frame rearrangements with V and J called. A share of clones is missing; checked studies link under half to unresolved V genes, and the rest is unexplained. Clone size and the V and J calls come from that table; the DNA yielded D and trimming. This sample is represented by around 330,000 clones; 85% of them were singletons. Together, the top ten hold 1.9% of the sample.

General findings and caveats noted by the study authors: The amount of clinical and demographic metadata varied by source and participant and was provided uncurated.

Inclusive of the bounding cysteine and phenylalanine, the CDR3 is 14 residues long. Only CDR3 DNA remains: 42 bases, in frame from the first base. The CDR1 and CDR2 encoded by the germline V gene are SGHDT and YYEEEE. The V end loses 5 bases and the J end loses 10 bases, and a stretch of 21 bases separates them. With regard to this clone: There is no known antigen for this receptor. No per-base quality is available; no much larger clone lies one base away.

Enrolling through a virtual design, the prospective study's participants ranged in age from roughly 18 to 89 years and lived across 20 to 30 United States geographic areas. To assign participants to cohorts, the prospective study relied on clinical history that participants themselves reported in a screening survey and a study questionnaire. Exposed participants were defined as having been in contact with someone with a PCR-confirmed or clinician-diagnosed COVID-19 case within 2 weeks of study entry. Mobile phlebotomists in the prospective study collected whole blood, serum and a nasopharyngeal or oropharyngeal swab from every participant. Over a 2-month period, participants in the prospective study had the option of providing additional blood draws and questionnaires. Prospective study blood samples were shipped either frozen or at room temperature before DNA extraction.

The sample comprised PBMCs or T cells enriched from blood (not recorded which). The TCR was taken from a woman in her twenties or thirties who had been exposed to COVID-19. The rearranged chain carries TRBV5-6 and TRBJ1-1; the D gene lacks a confident call. The DNA reads as follows: TGTGCCAGCAGATCCGGAGGAAATTACTTCGGAGCTTTCTTT. This sequence encodes CASRSGGNYFGAFF.